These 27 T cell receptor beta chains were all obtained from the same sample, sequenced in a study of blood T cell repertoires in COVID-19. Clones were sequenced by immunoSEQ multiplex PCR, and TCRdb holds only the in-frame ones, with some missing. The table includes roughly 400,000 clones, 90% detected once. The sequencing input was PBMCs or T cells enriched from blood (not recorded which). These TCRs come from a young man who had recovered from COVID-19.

The CDR3 nucleotides read TGTGCCAGCAGCCCCTTCTCCGGACAGGGGAAACTGAGCTCCTATAATTCACCCCTCCACTTT. It is translated as CASSPFSGQGKLSSYNSPLHF. The gene calls are TRBV3-1 (or the pseudogene TRBV3-2) and TRBJ1-6; the match to TRBD1 covers 9 bases. The J segment lost 0 bases and the V segment lost 4 bases, leaving 16 bases of the junction unmatched. The CDR3 consists of 21 residues. In germline, CDR1 is LGHDT, CDR2 YNNKEL (reference sequence).

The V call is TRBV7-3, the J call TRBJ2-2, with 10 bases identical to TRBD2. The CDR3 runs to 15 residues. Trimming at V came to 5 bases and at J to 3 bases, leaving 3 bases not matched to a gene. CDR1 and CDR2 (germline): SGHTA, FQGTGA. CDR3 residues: CASSVSGGHTGELFF. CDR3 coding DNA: TGTGCCAGCAGCGTTAGCGGGGGGCACACCGGGGAGCTGTTTTTT.

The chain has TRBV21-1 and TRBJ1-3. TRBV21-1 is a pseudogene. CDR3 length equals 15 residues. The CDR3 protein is CASSKRGALGNTIYF. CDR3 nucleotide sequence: TGTGCCAGCAGCAAACGGGGGGCATTAGGAAACACCATATATTTT.

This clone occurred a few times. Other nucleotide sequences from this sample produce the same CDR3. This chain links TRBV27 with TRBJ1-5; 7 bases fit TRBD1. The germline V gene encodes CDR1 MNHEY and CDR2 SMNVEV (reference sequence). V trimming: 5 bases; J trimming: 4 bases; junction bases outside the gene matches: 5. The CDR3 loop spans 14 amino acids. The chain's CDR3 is CASSLTGSNQPQHF. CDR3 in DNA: TGTGCCAGCAGTCTGACAGGGTCAAATCAGCCCCAGCATTTT.

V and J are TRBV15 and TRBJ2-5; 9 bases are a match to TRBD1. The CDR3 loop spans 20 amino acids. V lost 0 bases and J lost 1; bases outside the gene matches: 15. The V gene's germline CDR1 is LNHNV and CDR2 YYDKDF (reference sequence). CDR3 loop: CATSRDSGLIGQGSQETQYF. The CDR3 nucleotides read TGTGCCACCAGCAGAGATAGTGGGCTGATCGGACAGGGGTCCCAAGAGACCCAGTACTTC.

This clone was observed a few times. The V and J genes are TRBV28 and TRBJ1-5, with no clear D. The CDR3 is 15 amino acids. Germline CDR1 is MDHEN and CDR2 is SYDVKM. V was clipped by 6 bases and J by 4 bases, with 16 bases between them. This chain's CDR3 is CASSLTGWANQPQHF. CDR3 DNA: TGTGCCAGCAGCCTGACCGGTTGGGCAAATCAGCCCCAGCATTTT.

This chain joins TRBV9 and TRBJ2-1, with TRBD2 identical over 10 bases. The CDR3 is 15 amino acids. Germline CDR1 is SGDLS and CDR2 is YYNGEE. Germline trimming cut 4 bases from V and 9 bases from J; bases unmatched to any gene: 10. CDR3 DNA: TGTGCCAGCAGCATGAACAGCGGGGGGGCCGGTGAGCAGTTCTTC. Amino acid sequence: CASSMNSGGAGEQFF.

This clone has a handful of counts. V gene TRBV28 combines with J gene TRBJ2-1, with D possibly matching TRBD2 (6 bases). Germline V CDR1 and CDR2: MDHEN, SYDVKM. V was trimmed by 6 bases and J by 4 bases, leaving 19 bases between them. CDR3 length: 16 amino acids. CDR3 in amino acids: CASRSLLATGYNEQFF. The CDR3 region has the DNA TGTGCCAGCAGATCCCTCCTAGCGACCGGATACAATGAGCAGTTCTTC.

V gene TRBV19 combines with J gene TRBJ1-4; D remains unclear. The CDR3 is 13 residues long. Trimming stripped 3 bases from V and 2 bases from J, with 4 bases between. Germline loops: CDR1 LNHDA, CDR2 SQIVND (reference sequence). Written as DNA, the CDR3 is TGTGCCAGTAGTATTTCGACTAATGAAAAACTGTTTTTT. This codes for CASSISTNEKLFF.

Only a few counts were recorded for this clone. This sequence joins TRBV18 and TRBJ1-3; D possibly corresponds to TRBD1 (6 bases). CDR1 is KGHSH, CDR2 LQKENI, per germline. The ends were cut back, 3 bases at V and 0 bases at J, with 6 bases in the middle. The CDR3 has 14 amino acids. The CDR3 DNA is TGTGCCAGCTCACCGGACAGCTCTGGAAACACCATATATTTT. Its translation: CASSPDSSGNTIYF.

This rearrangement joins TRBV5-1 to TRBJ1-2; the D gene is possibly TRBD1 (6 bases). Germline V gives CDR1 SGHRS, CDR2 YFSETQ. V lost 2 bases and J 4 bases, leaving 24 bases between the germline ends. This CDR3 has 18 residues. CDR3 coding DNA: TGCGCCAGCAGCTTAACATTAACAGGGTCAAGGACCTTCTATGGCTACACCTTC. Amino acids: CASSLTLTGSRTFYGYTF.

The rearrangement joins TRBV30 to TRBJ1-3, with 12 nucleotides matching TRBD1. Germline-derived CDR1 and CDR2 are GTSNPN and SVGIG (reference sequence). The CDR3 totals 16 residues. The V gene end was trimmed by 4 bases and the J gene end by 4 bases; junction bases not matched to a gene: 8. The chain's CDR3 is CAWNRDRGLVGNTIYF. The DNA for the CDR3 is TGTGCCTGGAACCGGGACAGGGGGCTAGTGGGAAACACCATATATTTT. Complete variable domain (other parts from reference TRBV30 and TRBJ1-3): SQTIHQWPATLVQPVGSPLSLECTVEGTSNPNLYWYRQAAGRGLQLLFYSVGIGQISSEVPQNLSASRPQDRQFILSSKKLLLSDSGFYLCAWNRDRGLVGNTIYFGEGSWLTVV.

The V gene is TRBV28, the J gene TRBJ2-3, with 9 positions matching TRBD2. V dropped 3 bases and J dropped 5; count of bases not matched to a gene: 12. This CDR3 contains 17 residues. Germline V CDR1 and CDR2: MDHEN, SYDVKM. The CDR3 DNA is TGTGCCAGCAGTTTCCCCGTAGCGGGAGATGGGGGAGATACGCAGTATTTT. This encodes CASSFPVAGDGGDTQYF.

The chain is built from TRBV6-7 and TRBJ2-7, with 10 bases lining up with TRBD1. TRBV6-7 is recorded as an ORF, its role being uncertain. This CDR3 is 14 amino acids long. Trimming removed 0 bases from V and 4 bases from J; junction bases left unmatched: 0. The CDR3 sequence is CASSYSGQGYEQYF. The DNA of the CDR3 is TGTGCCAGCAGTTACTCGGGACAGGGGTACGAGCAGTACTTC.

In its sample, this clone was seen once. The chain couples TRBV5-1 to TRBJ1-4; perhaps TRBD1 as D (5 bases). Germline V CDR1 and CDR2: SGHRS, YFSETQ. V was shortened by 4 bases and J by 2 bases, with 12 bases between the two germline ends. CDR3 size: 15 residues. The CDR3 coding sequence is TGCGCCAGCAGCCCCAGGGCCGGGACTAATGAAAAACTGTTTTTT. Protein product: CASSPRAGTNEKLFF.

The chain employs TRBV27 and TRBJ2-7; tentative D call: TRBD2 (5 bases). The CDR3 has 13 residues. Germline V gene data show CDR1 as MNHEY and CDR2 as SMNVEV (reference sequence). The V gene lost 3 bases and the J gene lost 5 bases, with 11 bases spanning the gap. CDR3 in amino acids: CASSFRGFHEQYF. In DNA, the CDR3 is TGTGCCAGCAGTTTCCGGGGTTTCCACGAGCAGTACTTC.

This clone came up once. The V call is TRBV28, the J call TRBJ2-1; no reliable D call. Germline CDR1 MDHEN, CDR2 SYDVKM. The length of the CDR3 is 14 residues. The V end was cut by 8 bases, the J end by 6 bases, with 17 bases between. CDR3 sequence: CASGPSDSANEQFF. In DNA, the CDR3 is TGTGCCAGCGGGCCCTCGGATTCGGCCAATGAGCAGTTCTTC. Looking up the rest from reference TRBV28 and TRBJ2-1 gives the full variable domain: DVKVTQSSRYLVKRTGEKVFLECVQDMDHENMFWYRQDPGLGLRLIYFSYDVKMKEKGDIPEGYSVSREKKERFSLILESASTNQTSMYLCASGPSDSANEQFFGPGTRLTVL.

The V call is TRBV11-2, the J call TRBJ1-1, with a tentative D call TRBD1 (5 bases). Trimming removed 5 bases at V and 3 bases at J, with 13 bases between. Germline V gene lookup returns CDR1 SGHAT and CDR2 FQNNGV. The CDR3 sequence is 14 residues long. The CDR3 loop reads CASSAWGVDTEAFF. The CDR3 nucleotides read TGTGCCAGCAGCGCTTGGGGGGTCGACACTGAAGCTTTCTTT.

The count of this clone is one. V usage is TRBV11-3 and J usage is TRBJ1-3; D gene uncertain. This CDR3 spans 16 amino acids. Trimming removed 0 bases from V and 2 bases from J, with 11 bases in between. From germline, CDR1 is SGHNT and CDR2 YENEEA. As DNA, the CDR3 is TGTGCCAGCAGCTTAGAAGGACGGAGGACTGGAAACACCATATATTTT. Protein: CASSLEGRRTGNTIYF.

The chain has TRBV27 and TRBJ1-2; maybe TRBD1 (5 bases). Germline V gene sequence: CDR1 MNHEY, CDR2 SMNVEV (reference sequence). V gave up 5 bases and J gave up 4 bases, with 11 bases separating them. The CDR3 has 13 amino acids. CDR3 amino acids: CASSVTAIYGYTF. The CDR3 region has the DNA TGTGCCAGCAGTGTGACAGCTATCTATGGCTACACCTTC.

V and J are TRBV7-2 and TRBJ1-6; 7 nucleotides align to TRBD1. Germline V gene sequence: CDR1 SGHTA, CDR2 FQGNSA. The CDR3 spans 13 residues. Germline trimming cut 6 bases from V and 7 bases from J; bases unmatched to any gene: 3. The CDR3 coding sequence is TGTGCCAGCAGAGCAGGGGGGAATTCACCCCTCCACTTT. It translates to CASRAGGNSPLHF.

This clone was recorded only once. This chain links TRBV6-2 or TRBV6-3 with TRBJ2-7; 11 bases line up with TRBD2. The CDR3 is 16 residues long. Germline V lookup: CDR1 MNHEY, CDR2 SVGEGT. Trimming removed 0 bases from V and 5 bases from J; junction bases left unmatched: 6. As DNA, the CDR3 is TGTGCCAGCAGTTACTCGTTCCTAGCGGGAGGCCACGAGCAGTACTTC. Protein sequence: CASSYSFLAGGHEQYF.

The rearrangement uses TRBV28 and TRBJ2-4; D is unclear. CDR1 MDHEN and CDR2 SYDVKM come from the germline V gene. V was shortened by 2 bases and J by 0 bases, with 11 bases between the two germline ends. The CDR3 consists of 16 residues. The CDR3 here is CASSLARVLAKNIQYF. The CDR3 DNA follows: TGTGCCAGCAGTTTAGCCCGGGTACTAGCCAAAAACATTCAGTACTTC.

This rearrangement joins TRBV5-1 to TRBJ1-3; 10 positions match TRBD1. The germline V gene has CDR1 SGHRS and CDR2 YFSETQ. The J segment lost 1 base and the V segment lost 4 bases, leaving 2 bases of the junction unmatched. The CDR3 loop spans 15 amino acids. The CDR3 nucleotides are TGCGCCAGCAGCAGACAGGGGGCTTCTGGAAACACCATATATTTT. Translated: CASSRQGASGNTIYF.

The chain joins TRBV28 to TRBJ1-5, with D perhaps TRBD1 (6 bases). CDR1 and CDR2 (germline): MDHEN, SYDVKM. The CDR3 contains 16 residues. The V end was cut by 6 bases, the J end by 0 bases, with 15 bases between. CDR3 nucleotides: TGTGCCAGCAGCCTGGGGGGGGCGCGTAGCAATCAGCCCCAGCATTTT. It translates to CASSLGGARSNQPQHF.

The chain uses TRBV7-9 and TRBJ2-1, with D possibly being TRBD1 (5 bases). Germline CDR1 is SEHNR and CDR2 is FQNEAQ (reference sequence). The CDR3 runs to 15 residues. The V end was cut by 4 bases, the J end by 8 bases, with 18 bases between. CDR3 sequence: CASSSGQGPADEQFF. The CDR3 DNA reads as TGTGCCAGCAGCTCTGGGCAGGGTCCCGCTGATGAGCAGTTCTTC.

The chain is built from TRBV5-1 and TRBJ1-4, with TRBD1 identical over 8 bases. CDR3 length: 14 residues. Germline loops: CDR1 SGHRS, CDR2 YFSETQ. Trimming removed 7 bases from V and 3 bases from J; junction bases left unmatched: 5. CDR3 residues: CASARDRSNEKLFF. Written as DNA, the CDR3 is TGCGCCAGCGCCAGGGACAGGTCTAATGAAAAACTGTTTTTT.